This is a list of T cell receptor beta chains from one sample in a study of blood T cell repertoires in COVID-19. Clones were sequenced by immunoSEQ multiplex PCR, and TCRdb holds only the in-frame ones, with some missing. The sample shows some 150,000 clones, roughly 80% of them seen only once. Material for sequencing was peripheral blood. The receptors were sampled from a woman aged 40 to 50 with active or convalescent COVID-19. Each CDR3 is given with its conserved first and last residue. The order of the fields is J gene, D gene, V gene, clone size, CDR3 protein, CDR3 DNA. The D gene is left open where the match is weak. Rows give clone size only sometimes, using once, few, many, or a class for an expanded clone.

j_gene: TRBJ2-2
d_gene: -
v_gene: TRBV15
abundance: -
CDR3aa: CATSRVLGGTGELFF
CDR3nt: TGTGCCACCAGCAGAGTTCTGGGAGGCACCGGGGAGCTGTTTTTT

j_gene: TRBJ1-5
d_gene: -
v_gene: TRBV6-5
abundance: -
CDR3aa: CASRDTWSNQPQHF
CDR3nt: TGTGCCAGCAGGGACACCTGGAGCAATCAGCCCCAGCATTTT

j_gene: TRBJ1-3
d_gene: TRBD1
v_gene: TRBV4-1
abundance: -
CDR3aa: CASSQLILQGALGNTIYF
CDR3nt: TGCGCCAGCAGCCAACTGATTCTCCAGGGGGCATTGGGAAACACCATATATTTT

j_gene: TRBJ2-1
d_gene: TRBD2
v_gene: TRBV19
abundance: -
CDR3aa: CASSIGGSGLDNEQFF
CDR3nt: TGTGCCAGTAGTATTGGGGGTAGCGGACTAGACAATGAGCAGTTCTTC

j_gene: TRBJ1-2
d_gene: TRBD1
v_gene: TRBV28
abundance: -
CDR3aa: CASSPGQGGYGYTF
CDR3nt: TGTGCCAGCAGCCCTGGACAGGGGGGATATGGCTACACCTTC

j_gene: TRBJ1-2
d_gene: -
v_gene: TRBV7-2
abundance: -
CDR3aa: CASRHRPTVQGGGYTF
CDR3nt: TGTGCCAGCAGGCACAGGCCCACAGTCCAAGGTGGTGGCTACACCTTC

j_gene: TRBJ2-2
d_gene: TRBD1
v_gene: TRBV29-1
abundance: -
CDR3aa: CSVPGQGTGELFF
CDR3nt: TGCAGCGTCCCTGGACAGGGCACCGGGGAGCTGTTTTTT

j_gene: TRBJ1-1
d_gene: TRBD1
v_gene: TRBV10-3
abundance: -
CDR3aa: CAIRGGTGVNTEAFF
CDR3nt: TGTGCCATCAGGGGCGGTACAGGGGTGAACACTGAAGCTTTCTTT

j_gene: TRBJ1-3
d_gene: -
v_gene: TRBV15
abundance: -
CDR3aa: CATSRDPDSRNTIYF
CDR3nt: TGTGCCACCAGCAGAGATCCGGACAGCAGAAACACCATATATTTT

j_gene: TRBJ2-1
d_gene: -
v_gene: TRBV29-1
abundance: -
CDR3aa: CSVEEADEQFF
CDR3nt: TGCAGCGTTGAAGAGGCGGATGAGCAGTTCTTC

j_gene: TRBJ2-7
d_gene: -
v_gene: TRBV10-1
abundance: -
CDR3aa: CASSTDNDYEQYF
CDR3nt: TGCGCCAGCAGTACAGACAACGACTACGAGCAGTACTTC

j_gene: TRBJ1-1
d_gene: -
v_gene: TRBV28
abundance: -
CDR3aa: CASSLSPTGDTEAFF
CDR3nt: TGTGCCAGCAGTTTATCCCCCACGGGAGACACTGAAGCTTTCTTT

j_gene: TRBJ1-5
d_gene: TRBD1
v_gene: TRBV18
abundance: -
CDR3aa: CASSPGTGYSGGQPQHF
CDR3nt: TGTGCCAGCTCACCAGGGACAGGGTATTCTGGGGGTCAGCCCCAGCATTTT

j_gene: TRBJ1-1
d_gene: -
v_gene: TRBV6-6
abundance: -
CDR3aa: CASSPPSERATEAFF
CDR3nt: TGTGCCAGCAGTCCCCCTTCAGAGCGGGCCACTGAAGCTTTCTTT

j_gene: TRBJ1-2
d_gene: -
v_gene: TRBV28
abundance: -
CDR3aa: CASSSPLNIHGYTF
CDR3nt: TGTGCCAGCAGTTCCCCCTTAAACATCCATGGCTACACCTTC

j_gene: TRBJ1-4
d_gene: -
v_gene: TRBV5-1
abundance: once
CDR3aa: CASSLALSGNEKLFF
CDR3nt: TGCGCCAGCAGCTTGGCCCTTTCAGGAAATGAAAAACTGTTTTTT

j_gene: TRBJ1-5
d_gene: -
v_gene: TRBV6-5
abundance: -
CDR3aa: CASSPRGYSNQPQHF
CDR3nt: TGTGCCAGCAGCCCACGGGGTTATAGCAATCAGCCCCAGCATTTT

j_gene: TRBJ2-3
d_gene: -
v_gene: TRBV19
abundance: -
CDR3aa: CASSIVGSTDTQYF
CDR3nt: TGTGCCAGTAGTATAGTGGGCAGCACAGATACGCAGTATTTT

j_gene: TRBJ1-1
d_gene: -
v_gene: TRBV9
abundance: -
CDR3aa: CASSVVEMLNTEAFF
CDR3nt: TGTGCCAGCAGCGTAGTTGAGATGCTGAACACTGAAGCTTTCTTT

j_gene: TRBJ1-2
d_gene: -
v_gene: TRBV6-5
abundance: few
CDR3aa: CASSLYGYTF
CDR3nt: TGTGCCAGCAGCCTATATGGCTACACCTTC

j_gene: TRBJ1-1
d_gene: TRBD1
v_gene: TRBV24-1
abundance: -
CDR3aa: CATSDPTGGDTEAFF
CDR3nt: TGTGCCACCAGTGATCCCACAGGGGGCGACACTGAAGCTTTCTTT

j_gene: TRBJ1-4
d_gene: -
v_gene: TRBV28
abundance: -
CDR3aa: CASSQGGTNEKLFF
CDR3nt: TGTGCCAGCAGCCAGGGAGGCACTAATGAAAAACTGTTTTTT

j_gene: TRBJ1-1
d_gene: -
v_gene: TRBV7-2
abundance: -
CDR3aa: CASSRQRNTEAFF
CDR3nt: TGTGCCAGCAGCCGACAGAGGAACACTGAAGCTTTCTTT

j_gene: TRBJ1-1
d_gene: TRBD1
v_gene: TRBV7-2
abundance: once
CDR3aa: CASSFVGTGQTTEAFF
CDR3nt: TGTGCCAGCAGCTTTGTGGGGACAGGGCAGACTACTGAAGCTTTCTTT

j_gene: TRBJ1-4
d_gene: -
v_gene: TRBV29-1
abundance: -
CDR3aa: CSVSRGGRRGPNEKLFF
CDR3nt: TGCAGCGTTTCCCGTGGGGGCCGCAGGGGTCCCAATGAAAAACTGTTTTTT

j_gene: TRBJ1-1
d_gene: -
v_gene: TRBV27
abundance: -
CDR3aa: CASSLGGGGVGTEAFF
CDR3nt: TGTGCCAGCAGTTTAGGCGGGGGCGGAGTGGGAACTGAAGCTTTCTTT

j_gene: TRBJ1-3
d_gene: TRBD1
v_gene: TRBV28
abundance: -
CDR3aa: CASRGYRGGGNTIYF
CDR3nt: TGTGCCAGCAGAGGCTACAGGGGTGGCGGAAACACCATATATTTT

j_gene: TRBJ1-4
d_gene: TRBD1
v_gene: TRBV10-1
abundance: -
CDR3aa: CASSDPRTGELFF
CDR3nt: TGCGCCAGCAGTGACCCCAGGACAGGGGAACTGTTTTTT

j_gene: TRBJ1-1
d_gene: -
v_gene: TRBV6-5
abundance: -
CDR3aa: CASSYKGPRGTEAFF
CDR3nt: TGTGCCAGCAGTTATAAGGGTCCCAGGGGCACTGAAGCTTTCTTT

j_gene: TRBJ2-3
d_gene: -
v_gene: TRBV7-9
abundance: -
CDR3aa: CASSSGTSTDTQYF
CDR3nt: TGTGCCAGCAGTTCAGGTACTAGCACAGATACGCAGTATTTT

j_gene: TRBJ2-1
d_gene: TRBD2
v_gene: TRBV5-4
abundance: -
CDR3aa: CASSAPGLASNEQFF
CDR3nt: TGTGCCAGCAGCGCCCCAGGACTAGCGAGCAATGAGCAGTTCTTC